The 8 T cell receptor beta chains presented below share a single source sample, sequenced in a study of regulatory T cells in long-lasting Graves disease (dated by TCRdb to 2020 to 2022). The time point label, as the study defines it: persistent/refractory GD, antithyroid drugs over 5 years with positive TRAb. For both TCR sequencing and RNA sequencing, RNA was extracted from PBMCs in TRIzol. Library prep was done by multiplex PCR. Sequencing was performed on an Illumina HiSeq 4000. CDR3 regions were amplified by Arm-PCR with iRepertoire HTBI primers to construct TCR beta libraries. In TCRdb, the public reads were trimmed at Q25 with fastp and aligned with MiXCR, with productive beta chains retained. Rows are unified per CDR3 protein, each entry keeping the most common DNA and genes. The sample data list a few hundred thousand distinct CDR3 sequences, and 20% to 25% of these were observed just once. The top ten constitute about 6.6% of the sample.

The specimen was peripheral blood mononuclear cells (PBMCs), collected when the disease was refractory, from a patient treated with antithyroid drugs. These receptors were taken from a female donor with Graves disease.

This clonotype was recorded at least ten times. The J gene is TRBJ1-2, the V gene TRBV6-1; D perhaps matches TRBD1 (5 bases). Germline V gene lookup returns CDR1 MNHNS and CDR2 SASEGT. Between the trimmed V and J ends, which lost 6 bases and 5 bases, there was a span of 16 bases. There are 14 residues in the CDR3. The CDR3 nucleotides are TGTGCCAGCAGGATCGGGGGACCTCTTTATGGCTACACCTTC. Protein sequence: CASRIGGPLYGYTF.

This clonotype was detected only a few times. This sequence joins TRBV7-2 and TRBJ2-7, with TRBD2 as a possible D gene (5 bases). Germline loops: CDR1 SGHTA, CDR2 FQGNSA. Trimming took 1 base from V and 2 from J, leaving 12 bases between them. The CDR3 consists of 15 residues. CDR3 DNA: TGTGCCAGCAGCTTAGGTGCTAGCTCCCCCTACGAGCAGTACTTC. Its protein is CASSLGASSPYEQYF.

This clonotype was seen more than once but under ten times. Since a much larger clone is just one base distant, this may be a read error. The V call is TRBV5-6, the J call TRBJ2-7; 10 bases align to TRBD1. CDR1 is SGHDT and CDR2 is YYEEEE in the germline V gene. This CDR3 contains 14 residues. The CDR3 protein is CASSFGTGVYGQYF. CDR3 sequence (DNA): TGTGCCAGCAGCTTCGGGACAGGGGTCTACGGGCAGTACTTC.

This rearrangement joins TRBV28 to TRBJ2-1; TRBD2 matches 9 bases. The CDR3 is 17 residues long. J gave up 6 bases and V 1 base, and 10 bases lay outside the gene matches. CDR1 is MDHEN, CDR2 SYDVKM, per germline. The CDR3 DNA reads TGTGCCAGCAGTTTATCTTTAGCGGGAGTTAAATTCAATGAGCAGTTCTTC. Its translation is CASSLSLAGVKFNEQFF.

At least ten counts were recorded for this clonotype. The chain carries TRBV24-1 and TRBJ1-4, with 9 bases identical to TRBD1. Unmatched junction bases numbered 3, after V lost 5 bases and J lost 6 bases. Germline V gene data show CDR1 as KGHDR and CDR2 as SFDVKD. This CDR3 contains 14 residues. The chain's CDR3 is CATSAGQGYEKLFF. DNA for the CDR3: TGTGCCACCAGTGCGGGACAGGGTTATGAAAAACTGTTTTTT.

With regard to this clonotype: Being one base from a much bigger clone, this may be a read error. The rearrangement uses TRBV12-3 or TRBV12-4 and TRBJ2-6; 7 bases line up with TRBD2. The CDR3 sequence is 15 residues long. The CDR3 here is CASRPGRVGANALTF. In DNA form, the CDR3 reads TGTGCCAGCAGGCCGGGGAGGGTTGGGGCCAACGCCCTGACTTTC.

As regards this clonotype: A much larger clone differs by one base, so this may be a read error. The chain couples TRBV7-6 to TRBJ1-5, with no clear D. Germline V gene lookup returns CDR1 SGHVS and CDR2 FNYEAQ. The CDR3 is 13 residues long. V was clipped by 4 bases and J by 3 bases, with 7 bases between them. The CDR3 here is CASSSEDNQPQHF. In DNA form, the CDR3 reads TGTGCCAGCAGCTCAGAGGACAATCAGCCCCAGCATTTT.

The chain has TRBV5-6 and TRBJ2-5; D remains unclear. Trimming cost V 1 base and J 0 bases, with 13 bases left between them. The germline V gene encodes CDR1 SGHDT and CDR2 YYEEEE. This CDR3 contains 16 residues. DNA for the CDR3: TGTGCCAGCAGCTTGTGGAAAGACCCGTACCAAGAGACCCAGTACTTC. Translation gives CASSLWKDPYQETQYF.